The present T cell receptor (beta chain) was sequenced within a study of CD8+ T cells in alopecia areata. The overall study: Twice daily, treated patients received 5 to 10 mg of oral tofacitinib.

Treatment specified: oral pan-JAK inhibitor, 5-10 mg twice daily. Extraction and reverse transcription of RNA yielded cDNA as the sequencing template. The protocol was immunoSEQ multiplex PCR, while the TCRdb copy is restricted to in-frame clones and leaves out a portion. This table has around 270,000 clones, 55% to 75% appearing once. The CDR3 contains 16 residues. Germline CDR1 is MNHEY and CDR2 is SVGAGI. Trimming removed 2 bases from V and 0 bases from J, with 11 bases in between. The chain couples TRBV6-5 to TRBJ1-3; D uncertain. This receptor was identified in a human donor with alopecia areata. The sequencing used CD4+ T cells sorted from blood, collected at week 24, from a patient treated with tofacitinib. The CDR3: CASSYSPQSSGNTIYF. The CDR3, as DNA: TGTGCCAGCAGTTACAGTCCCCAGAGCTCTGGAAACACCATATATTTT.